Included here is one T cell receptor (beta chain) sequence, with context. What it binds is unknown. The study treated chemo-refractory metastatic non-small-cell lung cancer patients with focal radiation plus ipilimumab CTLA-4 blockade. The data were taken from a study of radiotherapy plus CTLA-4 blockade in lung cancer. Study observations and caveats: Tumor-origin TCR clones grew in blood after radiotherapy plus ipilimumab.

CDR1 is MGHRA, CDR2 YSYEKL, per germline. V was clipped by 3 bases and J by 8 bases; unmatched bases: 3. The CDR3 covers 14 residues. TCRdb's table, derived via immunoSEQ multiplex PCR, lists solely in-frame clones and lacks some. The repertoire has 90,000 or so clones, approximately 84% of them found once; the top ten carry more than 2%. J is TRBJ2-4 and V is TRBV4-1; TRBD1 agrees at 11 bases. This TCR derives from a human donor with non-small cell lung cancer who had a partial response to radiotherapy plus ipilimumab. The sample consisted of peripheral blood, taken from a patient treated with radiotherapy plus ipilimumab. CDR3 residues: CASSQPGQGDIQYF. The CDR3 DNA reads TGCGCCAGCAGCCAGCCGGGACAGGGGGACATTCAGTACTTC.